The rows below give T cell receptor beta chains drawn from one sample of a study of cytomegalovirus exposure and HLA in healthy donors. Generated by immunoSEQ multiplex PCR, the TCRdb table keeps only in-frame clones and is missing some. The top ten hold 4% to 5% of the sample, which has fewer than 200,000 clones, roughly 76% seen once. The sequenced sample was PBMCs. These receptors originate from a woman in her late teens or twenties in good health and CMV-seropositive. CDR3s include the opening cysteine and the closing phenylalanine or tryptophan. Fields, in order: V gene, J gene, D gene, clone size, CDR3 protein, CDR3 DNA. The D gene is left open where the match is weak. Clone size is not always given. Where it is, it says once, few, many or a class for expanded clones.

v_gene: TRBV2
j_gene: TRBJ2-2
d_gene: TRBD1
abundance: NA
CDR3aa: CASSPRDRHTGELFF
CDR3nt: TGTGCCAGCAGTCCCCGGGACAGGCATACCGGGGAGCTGTTTTTT

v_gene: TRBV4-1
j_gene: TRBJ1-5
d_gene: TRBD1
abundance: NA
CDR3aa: CASSHQRGGTGMRPQHF
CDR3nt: TGCGCCAGCAGCCACCAGCGGGGGGGGACAGGGATGAGGCCCCAGCATTTT

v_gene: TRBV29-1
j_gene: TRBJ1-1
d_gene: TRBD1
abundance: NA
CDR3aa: CSVGDRENTEAFF
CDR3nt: TGCAGCGTTGGGGACAGGGAAAACACTGAAGCTTTCTTT

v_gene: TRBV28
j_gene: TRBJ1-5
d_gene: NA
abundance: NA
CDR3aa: CASSIKGIPDLLNQPQHF
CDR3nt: TGTGCCAGCAGTATAAAGGGGATCCCGGACCTCCTCAATCAGCCCCAGCATTTT

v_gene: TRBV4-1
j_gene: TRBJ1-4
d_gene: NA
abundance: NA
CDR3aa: CASSQVVREKLFF
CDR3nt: TGCGCCAGCAGCCAAGTAGTTCGAGAAAAACTGTTTTTT

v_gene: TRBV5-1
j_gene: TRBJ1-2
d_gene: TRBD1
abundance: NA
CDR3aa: CASSPGTGQNYGYTF
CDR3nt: TGCGCCAGCAGCCCAGGGACAGGGCAGAACTATGGCTACACCTTC

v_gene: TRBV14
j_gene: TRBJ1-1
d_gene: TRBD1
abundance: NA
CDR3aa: CASSLRQGVEAFF
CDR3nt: TGTGCCAGCAGCCTCCGACAGGGGGTTGAAGCTTTCTTT

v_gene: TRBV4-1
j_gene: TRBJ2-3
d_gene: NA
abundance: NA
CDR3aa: CASSQVTRTDTQYF
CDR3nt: TGCGCCAGCAGCCAGGTAACTAGAACAGATACGCAGTATTTT

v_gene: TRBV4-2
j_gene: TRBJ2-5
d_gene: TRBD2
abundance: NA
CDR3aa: CASSQDDLAGGETQYF
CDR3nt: TGTGCCAGCAGCCAAGATGATCTAGCGGGGGGAGAGACCCAGTACTTC

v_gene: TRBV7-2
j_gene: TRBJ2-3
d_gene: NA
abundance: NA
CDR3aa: CASSLGLNTDTQYF
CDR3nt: TGTGCCAGCAGCTTAGGACTAAACACAGATACGCAGTATTTT

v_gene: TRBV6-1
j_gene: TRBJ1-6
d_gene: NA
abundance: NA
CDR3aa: CASSEAVGGAYNSPLHF
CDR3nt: TGTGCCAGCAGCGAAGCGGTAGGGGGGGCCTATAATTCACCCCTCCACTTT

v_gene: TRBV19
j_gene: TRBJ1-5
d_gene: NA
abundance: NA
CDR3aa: CASRDIGGSGPQHF
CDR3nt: TGTGCCAGTCGGGACATTGGTGGATCGGGACCCCAGCATTTT

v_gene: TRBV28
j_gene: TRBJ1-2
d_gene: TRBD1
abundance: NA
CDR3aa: CASSYGQVRGYTF
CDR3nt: TGTGCCAGCAGCTATGGACAGGTGCGGGGCTACACCTTC

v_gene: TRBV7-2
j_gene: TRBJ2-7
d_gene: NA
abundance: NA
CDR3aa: CASSDMRFYEQYF
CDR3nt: TGTGCCAGCAGCGATATGCGGTTCTACGAGCAGTACTTC

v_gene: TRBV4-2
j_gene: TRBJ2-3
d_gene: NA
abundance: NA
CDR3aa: CASSPPTSQQPSDTQYF
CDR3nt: TGTGCCAGCAGCCCACCTACTAGCCAACAGCCCTCAGATACGCAGTATTTT

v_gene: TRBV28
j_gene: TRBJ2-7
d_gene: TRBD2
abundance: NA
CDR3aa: CASRGGAYEQYF
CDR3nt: TGTGCCAGCCGGGGGGGTGCCTACGAGCAGTACTTC

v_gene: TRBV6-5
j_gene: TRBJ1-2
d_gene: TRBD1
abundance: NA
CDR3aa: CASSYDPSGGSGYTF
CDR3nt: TGTGCCAGCAGTTACGACCCCTCAGGGGGATCAGGCTACACCTTC

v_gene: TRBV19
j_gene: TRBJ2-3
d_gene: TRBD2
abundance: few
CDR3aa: CASKSGGVPSTDTQYF
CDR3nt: TGTGCCAGTAAGAGCGGGGGGGTTCCTAGCACAGATACGCAGTATTTT

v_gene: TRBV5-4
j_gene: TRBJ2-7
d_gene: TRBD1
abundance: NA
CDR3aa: CASSPGQGGEQYF
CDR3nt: TGTGCCAGCAGCCCGGGACAGGGAGGCGAGCAGTACTTC

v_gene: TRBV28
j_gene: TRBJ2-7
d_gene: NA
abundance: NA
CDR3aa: CASSLDMSRSYEQYF
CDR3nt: TGTGCCAGCAGTTTAGACATGTCCCGATCCTACGAGCAGTACTTC

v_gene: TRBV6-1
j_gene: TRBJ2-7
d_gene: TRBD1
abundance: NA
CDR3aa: CASSMRQGIYEQYF
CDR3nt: TGTGCCAGCAGTATGAGACAGGGGATCTACGAGCAGTACTTC

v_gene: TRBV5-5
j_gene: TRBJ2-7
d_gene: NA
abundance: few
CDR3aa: CASSFMSGVGYEQYF
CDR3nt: TGTGCCAGCAGCTTTATGTCCGGGGTTGGCTACGAGCAGTACTTC

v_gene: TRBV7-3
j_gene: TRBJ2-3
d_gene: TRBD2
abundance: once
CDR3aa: CASSSSGLKTDTQYF
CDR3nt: TGTGCCAGCAGCTCTAGCGGACTAAAAACAGATACGCAGTATTTT

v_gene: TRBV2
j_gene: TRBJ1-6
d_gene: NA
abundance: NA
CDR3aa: CASREESNSPLHF
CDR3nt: TGTGCCAGCAGGGAGGAATCCAATTCACCCCTCCACTTT

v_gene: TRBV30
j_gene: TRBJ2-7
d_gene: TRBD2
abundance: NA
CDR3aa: CAWRAAGALIYEQYF
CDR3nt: TGTGCCTGGAGAGCAGCGGGGGCCCTGATTTACGAGCAGTACTTC

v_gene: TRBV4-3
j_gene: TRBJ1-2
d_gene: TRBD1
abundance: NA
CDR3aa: CASSQGATNRGPQTF
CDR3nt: TGCGCCAGCAGCCAAGGAGCCACGAACAGGGGACCTCAAACCTTC

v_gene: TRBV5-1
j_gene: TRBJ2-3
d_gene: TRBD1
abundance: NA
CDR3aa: CASSLAWTGGTDTQYF
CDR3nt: TGCGCCAGCAGCTTGGCCTGGACAGGGGGCACAGATACGCAGTATTTT

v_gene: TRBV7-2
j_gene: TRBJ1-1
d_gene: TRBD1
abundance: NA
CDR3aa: CASSSERGQGYTEAFF
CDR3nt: TGTGCCAGCAGCTCCGAGCGGGGACAGGGTTACACTGAAGCTTTCTTT

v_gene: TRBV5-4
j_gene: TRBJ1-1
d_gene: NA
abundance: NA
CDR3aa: CASSFPLGGTTEAFF
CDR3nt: TGTGCCAGCAGCTTCCCCCTCGGGGGGACCACTGAAGCTTTCTTT

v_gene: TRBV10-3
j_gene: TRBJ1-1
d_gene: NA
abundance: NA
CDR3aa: CAISWEVDTEAFF
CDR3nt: TGTGCCATCAGCTGGGAGGTGGACACTGAAGCTTTCTTT

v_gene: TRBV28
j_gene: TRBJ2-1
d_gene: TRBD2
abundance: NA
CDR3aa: CASRPIAGGYNEQFF
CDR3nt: TGTGCCAGCAGGCCGATAGCGGGGGGCTACAATGAGCAGTTCTTC

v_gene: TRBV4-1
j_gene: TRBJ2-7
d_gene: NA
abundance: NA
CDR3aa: CASSPSGGGTAYEQYF
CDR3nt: TGCGCCAGCAGCCCCTCTGGCGGGGGGACAGCCTACGAGCAGTACTTC

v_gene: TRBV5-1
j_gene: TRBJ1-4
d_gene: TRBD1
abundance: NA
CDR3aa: CASSAHRTGAPNEKLFF
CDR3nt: TGCGCCAGCAGCGCGCATCGGACAGGGGCTCCTAATGAAAAACTGTTTTTT

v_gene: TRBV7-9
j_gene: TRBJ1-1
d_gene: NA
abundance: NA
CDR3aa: CASTDPFTGRDTEAFF
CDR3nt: TGTGCCAGCACAGATCCCTTTACAGGGAGGGACACTGAAGCTTTCTTT

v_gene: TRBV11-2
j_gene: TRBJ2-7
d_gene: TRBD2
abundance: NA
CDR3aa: CASSPGLAGGYPYEQYF
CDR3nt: TGTGCCAGCAGCCCCGGACTAGCGGGGGGTTACCCCTACGAGCAGTACTTC

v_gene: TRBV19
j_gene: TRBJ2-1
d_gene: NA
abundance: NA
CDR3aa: CASSIPNLQRAYYNEQFF
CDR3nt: TGTGCCAGTAGTATCCCCAACCTCCAGCGGGCTTACTACAATGAGCAGTTCTTC

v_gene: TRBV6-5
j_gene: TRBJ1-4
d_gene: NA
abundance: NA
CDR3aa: CASSYGQFNEKLFF
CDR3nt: TGTGCCAGCAGTTACGGACAGTTTAATGAAAAACTGTTTTTT

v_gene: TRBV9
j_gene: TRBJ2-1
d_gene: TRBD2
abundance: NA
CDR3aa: CASSVRRGGPNEQFF
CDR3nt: TGTGCCAGCAGCGTAAGGCGGGGGGGCCCTAATGAGCAGTTCTTC

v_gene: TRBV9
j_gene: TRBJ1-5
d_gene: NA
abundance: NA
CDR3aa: CASSAGVLESINQPQHF
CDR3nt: TGTGCCAGCAGCGCAGGGGTCCTTGAGTCTATCAATCAGCCCCAGCATTTT

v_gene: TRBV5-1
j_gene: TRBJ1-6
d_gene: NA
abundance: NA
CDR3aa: CASSLGAGSNSPLHF
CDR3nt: TGCGCCAGCAGCTTGGGCGCAGGGTCTAATTCACCCCTCCACTTT

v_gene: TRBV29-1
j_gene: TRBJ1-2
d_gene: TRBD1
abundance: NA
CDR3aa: CSVDDRANYGYTF
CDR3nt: TGCAGCGTTGATGACAGGGCTAACTATGGCTACACCTTC

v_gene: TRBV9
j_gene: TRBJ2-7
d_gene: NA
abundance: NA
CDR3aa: CASSVGGRHLSYEQYF
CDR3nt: TGTGCCAGCAGCGTAGGAGGGAGACACCTAAGCTACGAGCAGTACTTC

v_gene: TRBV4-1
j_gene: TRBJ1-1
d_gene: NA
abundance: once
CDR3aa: CASSQEGGVGFRVSEAFF
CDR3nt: TGCGCCAGCAGCCAAGAAGGAGGGGTCGGCTTTCGGGTCTCTGAAGCTTTCTTT

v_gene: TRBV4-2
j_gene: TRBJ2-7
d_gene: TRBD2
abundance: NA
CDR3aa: CASSQGRLAETPYEQYF
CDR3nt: TGTGCCAGCAGCCAAGGGAGACTAGCGGAAACACCCTACGAGCAGTACTTC

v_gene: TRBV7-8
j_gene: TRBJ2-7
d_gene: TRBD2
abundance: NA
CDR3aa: CASSLPGLAGVPYEQYF
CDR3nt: TGTGCCAGCAGCCTCCCAGGACTAGCGGGGGTCCCCTACGAGCAGTACTTC

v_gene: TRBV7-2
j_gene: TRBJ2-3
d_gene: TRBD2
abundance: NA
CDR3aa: CASSFRGGTGTDTQYF
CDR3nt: TGTGCCAGCAGCTTCCGGGGGGGGACTGGCACAGATACGCAGTATTTT

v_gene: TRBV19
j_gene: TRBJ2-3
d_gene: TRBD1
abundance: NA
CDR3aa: CASSIRRGSNADTQYF
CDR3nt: TGTGCCAGTAGTATCCGCAGGGGGTCCAACGCAGATACGCAGTATTTT

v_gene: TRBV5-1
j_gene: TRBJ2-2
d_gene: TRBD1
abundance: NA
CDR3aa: CASSPHGQGEMDTGELFF
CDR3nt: TGCGCCAGCAGCCCACACGGACAGGGGGAAATGGACACCGGGGAGCTGTTTTTT

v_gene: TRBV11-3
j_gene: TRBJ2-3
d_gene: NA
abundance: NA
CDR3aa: CASSDRGDTQYF
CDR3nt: TGTGCCAGCAGCGACCGGGGGGATACGCAGTATTTT

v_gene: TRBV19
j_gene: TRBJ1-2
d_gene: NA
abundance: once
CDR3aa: CASQDYNYGYTF
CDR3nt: TGTGCCAGCCAGGACTATAACTATGGCTACACCTTC

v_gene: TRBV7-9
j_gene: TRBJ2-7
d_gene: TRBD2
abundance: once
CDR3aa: CASSLELAEVYEQYF
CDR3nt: TGTGCCAGCAGCTTAGAACTAGCGGAGGTATACGAGCAGTACTTC

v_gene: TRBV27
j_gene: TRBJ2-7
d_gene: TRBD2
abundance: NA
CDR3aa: CASSFASGGAGEQYF
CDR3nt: TGTGCCAGCAGTTTCGCTAGCGGGGGAGCCGGCGAGCAGTACTTC

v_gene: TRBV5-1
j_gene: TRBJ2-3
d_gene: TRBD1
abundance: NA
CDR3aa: CASRTDRGPTDTQYF
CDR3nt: TGCGCCAGCAGGACAGACAGGGGCCCTACAGATACGCAGTATTTT

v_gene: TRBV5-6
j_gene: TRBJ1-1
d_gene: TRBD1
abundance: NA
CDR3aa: CASSTGTGMNTEAFF
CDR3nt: TGTGCCAGCAGCACGGGGACAGGGATGAACACTGAAGCTTTCTTT

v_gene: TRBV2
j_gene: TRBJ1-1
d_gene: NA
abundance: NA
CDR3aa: CASSRQVIWDTEAFF
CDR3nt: TGTGCCAGCAGTAGACAGGTGATATGGGACACTGAAGCTTTCTTT

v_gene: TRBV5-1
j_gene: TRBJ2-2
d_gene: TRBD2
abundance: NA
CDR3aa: CASSLAGLAGGRYTGELFF
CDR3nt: TGCGCCAGCAGCTTGGCCGGACTAGCGGGGGGACGTTACACCGGGGAGCTGTTTTTT

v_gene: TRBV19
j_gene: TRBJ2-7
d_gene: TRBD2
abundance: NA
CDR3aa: CASSILRGDRYEQYF
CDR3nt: TGTGCCAGTAGTATCTTGCGGGGGGATCGATACGAGCAGTACTTC